This TCR beta chain was sequenced in a study of blood T cell repertoires in COVID-19. Overall study context: The study drew acute and convalescent COVID-19 samples from the United States, Italy and Spain.

Patients of the Seattle cohort, enrolled during active infection, were followed longitudinally. Authors' data handling: Estimates of nucleated cell counts were drawn from the amplification of reference gene primers. Profiled with immunoSEQ multiplex PCR; TCRdb holds only in-frame clones, not every one. V and J calls and clone size come straight from that table; D and trimming were deduced from the DNA. The sample yields about 370,000 clones, more than 75% seen once. The CDR3 is made up of 16 amino acids. Germline values: CDR1 SGHKS, CDR2 YYEKEE (reference sequence). Unmatched junction bases numbered 11, after V lost 0 bases and J lost 10 bases.

The chain uses TRBV5-5 and TRBJ2-2; 8 positions agree with TRBD2. The receptor comes from a woman aged 25-40 years with COVID-19, enrolled during active disease. Sequenced sample: peripheral blood. The CDR3 coding sequence is TGTGCCAGCAGCTTGGATACTAGCGGTAGCTTGGTGGAGCTGTTTTTT. Protein product: CASSLDTSGSLVELFF. Based on the CDR3 plus reference TRBV5-5 and TRBJ2-2, the full variable domain is DAGVTQSPTHLIKTRGQQVTLRCSPISGHKSVSWYQQVLGQGPQFIFQYYEKEERGRGNFPDRFSARQFPNYSSELNVNALLLGDSALYLCASSLDTSGSLVELFFGEGSRLTVL.